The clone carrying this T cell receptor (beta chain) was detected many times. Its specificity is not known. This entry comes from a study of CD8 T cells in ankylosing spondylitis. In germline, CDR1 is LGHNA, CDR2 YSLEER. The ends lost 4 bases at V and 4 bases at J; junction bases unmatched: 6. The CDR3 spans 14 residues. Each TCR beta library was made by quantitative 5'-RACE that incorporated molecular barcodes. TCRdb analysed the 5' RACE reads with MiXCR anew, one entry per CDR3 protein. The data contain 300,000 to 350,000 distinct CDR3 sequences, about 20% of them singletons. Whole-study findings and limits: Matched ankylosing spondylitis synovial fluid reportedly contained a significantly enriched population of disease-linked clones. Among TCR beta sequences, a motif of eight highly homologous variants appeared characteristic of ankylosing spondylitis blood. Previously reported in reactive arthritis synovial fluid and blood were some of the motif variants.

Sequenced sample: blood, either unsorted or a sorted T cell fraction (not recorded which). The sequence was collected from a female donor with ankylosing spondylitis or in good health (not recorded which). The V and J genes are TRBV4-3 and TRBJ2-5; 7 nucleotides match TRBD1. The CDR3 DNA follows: TGCGCCAGCAGCCTACAGGGGAGAGGAGAGACCCAGTACTTC. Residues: CASSLQGRGETQYF.